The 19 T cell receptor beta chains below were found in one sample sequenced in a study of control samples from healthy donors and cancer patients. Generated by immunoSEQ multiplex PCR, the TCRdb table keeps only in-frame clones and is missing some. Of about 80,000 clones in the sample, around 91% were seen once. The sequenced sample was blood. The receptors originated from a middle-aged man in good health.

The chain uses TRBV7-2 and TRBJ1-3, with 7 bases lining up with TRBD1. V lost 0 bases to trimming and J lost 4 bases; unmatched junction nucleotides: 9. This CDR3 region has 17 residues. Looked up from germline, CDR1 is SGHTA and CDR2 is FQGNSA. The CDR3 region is CASSLALLGGEGNTIYF. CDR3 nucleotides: TGTGCCAGCAGCTTAGCACTACTAGGGGGCGAGGGAAACACCATATATTTT.

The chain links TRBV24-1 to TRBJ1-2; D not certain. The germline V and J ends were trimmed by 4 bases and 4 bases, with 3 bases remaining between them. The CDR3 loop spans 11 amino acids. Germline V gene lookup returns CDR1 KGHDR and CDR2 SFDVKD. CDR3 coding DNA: TGTGCCACCAGTGACAGCTATGGCTACACCTTC. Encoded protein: CATSDSYGYTF.

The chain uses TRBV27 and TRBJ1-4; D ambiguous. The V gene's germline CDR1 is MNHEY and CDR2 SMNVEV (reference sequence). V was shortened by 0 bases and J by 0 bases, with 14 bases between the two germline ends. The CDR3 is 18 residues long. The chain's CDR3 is CASSLSVAGFATNEKLFF. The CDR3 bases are TGTGCCAGCAGTTTATCAGTCGCCGGCTTTGCAACTAATGAAAAACTGTTTTTT.

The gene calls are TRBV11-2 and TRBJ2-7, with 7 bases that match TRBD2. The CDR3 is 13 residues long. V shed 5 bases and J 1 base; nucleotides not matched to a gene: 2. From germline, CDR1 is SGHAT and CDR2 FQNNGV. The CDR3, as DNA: TGTGCCAGCAGCCGGGAGGTTTCCTACGAGCAGTACTTC. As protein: CASSREVSYEQYF. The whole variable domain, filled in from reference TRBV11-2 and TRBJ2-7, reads EAGVAQSPRYKIIEKRQSVAFWCNPISGHATLYWYQQILGQGPKLLIQFQNNGVVDDSQLPKDRFSAERLKGVDSTLKIQPAKLEDSAVYLCASSREVSYEQYFGPGTRLTVT.

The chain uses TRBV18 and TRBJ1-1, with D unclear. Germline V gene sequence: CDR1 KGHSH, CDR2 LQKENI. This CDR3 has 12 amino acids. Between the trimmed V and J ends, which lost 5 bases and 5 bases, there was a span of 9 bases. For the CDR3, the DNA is TGTGCCAGCTCATTACTGGGGACTGAAGCTTTCTTT. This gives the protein CASSLLGTEAFF.

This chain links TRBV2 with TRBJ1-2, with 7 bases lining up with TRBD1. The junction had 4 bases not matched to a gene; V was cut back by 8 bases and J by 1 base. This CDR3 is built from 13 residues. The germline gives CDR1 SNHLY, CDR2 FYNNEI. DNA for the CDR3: TGTGCCAGCTCAGGACAGGTTAACTATGGCTACACCTTC. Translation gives CASSGQVNYGYTF.

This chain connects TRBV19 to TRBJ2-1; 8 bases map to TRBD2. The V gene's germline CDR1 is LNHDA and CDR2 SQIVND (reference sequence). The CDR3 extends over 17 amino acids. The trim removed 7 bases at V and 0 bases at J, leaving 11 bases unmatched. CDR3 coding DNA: TGTGCCAGTAATCCCAGCGGGGGTATGAGCTCCTACAATGAGCAGTTCTTC. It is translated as CASNPSGGMSSYNEQFF. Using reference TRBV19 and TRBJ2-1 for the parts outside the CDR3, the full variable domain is DGGITQSPKYLFRKEGQNVTLSCEQNLNHDAMYWYRQDPGQGLRLIYYSQIVNDFQKGDIAEGYSVSREKKESFPLTVTSAQKNPTAFYLCASNPSGGMSSYNEQFFGPGTRLTVL.

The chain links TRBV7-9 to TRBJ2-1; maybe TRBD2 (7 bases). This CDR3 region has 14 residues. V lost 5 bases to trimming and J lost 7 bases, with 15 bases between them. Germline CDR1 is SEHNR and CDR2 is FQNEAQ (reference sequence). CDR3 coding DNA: TGTGCCAGCAGCGCCGGGGGGCTAGCGAATGAGCAGTTCTTC. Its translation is CASSAGGLANEQFF.

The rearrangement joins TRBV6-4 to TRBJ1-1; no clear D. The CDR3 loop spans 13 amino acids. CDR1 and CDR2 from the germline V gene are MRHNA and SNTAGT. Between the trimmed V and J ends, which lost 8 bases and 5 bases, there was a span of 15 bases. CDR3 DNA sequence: TGTGCCAGCTCTAAGACCGCGACGACTGAAGCTTTCTTT. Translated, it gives CASSKTATTEAFF.

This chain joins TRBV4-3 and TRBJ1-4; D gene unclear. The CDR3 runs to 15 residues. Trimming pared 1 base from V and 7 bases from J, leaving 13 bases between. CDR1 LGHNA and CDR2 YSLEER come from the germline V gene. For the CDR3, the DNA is TGCGCCAGCAGCCAAGGGACCAAGGGCCGTGAAAAACTGTTTTTT. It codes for CASSQGTKGREKLFF.

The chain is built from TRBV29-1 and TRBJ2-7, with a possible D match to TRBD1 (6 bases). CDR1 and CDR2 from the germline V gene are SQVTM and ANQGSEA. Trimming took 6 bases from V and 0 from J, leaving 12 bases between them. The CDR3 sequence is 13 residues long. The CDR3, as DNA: TGCAGCGTGACTCAGGGGCTCTCCTACGAGCAGTACTTC. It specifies CSVTQGLSYEQYF.

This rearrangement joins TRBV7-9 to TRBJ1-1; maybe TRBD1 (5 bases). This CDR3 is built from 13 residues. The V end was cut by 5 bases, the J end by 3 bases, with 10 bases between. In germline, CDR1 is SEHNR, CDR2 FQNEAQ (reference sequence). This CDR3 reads CASSTPGDTEAFF. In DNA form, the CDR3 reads TGTGCCAGCAGCACCCCGGGGGACACTGAAGCTTTCTTT. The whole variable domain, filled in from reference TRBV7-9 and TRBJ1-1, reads DTGVSQNPRHKITKRGQNVTFRCDPISEHNRLYWYRQTLGQGPEFLTYFQNEAQLEKSRLLSDRFSAERPKGSFSTLEIQRTEQGDSAMYLCASSTPGDTEAFFGQGTRLTVV.

The CDR3 nucleotides read TGTGCCAGCGCCGGGACAGGGGGTTATCAGCCCCAGCATTTT. Translated, it gives CASAGTGGYQPQHF. The chain links TRBV2 to TRBJ1-5, with 11 bases aligning to TRBD1. The V gene's germline CDR1 is SNHLY and CDR2 FYNNEI. CDR3 length: 14 amino acids. Trimming removed 8 bases from V and 5 bases from J; junction bases left unmatched: 5.

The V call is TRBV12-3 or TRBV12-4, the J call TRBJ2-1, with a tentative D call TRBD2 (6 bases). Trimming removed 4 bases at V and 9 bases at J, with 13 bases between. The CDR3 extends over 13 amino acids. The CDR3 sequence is CASSSTSFSEQFF. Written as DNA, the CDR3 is TGTGCCAGCAGTTCCACTAGCTTCAGTGAGCAGTTCTTC.

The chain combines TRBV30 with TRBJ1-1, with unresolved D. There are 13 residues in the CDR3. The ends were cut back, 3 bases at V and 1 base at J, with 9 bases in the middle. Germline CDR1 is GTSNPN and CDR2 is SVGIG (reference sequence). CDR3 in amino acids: CAWRRMQNTEAFF. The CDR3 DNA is TGTGCCTGGAGGAGGATGCAGAACACTGAAGCTTTCTTT.

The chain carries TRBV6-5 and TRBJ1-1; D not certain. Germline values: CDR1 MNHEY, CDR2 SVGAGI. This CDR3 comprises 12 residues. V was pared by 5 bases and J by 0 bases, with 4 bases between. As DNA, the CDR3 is TGTGCCAGCAGTCCCTTGAACACTGAAGCTTTCTTT. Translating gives CASSPLNTEAFF.

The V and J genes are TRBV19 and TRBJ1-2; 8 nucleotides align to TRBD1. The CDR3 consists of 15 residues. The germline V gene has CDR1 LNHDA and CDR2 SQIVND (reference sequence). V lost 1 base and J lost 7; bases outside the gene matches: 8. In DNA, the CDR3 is TGTGCCAGTAGTATAGCGAGGCCAGGGGGCCTTGGCTACACCTTC. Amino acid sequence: CASSIARPGGLGYTF.

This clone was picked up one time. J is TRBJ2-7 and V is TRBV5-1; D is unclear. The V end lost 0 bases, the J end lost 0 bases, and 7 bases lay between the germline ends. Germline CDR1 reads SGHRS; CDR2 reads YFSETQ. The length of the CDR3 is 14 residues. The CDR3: CASSLGSSSYEQYF. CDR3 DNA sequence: TGCGCCAGCAGCTTGGGAAGCAGCTCCTACGAGCAGTACTTC.

The CDR3, as DNA: TGTGCCAGAGATGGGACTACCACAGGGGCAGATACGCAGTATTTT. It specifies CARDGTTTGADTQYF. The genes are TRBV2 and TRBJ2-3, with D perhaps assigned TRBD1 or TRBD2 (7 bases each). V was shortened by 9 bases and J by 4 bases, with 20 bases between the two germline ends. Germline V gene sequence: CDR1 SNHLY, CDR2 FYNNEI. This CDR3 spans 15 amino acids.